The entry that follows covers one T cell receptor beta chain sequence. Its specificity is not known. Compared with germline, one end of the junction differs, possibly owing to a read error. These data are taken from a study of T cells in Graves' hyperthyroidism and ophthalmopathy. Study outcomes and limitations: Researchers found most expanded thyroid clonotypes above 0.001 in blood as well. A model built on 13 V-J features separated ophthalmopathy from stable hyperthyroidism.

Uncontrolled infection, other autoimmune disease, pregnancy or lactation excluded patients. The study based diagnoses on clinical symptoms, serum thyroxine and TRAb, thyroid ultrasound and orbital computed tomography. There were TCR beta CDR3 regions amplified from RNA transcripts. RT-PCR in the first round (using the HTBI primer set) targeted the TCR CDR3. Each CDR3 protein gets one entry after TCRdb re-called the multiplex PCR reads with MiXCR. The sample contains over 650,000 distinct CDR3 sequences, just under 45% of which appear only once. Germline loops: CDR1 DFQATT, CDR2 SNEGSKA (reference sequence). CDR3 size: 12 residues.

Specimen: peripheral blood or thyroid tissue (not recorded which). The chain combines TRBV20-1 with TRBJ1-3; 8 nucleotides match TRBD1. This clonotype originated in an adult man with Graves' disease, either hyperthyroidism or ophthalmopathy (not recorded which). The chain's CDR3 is CSAPDRANTIYF. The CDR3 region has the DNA TGCAGTGCACCGGACAGGGCAAACACTATATATTTT.